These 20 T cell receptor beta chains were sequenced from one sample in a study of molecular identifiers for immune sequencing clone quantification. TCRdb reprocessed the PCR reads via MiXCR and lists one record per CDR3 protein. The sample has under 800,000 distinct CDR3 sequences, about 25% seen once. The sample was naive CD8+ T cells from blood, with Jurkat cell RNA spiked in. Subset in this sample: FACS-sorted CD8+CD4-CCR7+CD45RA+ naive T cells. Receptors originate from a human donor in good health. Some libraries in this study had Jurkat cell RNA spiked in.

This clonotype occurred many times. The CDR3 reads CAWTRGGSTDTQYF. CDR3 nucleotides: TGTGCCTGGACCAGGGGCGGGAGCACAGATACGCAGTATTTT. The chain has TRBV30 and TRBJ2-3; tentatively, D is TRBD1 (6 bases). The CDR3 is made up of 14 amino acids. Germline assignment: CDR1 GTSNPN and CDR2 SVGIG (reference sequence). V was trimmed by 4 bases and J by 0 bases, leaving 11 bases between them. The variable domain in full, completed from reference TRBV30 and TRBJ2-3, reads SQTIHQWPATLVQPVGSPLSLECTVEGTSNPNLYWYRQAAGRGLQLLFYSVGIGQISSEVPQNLSASRPQDRQFILSSKKLLLSDSGFYLCAWTRGGSTDTQYFGPGTRLTVL.

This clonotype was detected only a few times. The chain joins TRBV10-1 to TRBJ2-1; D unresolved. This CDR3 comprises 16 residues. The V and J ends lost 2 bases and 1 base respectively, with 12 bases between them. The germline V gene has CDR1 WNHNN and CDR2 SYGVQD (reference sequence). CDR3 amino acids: CASSEAAPLSYNEQFF. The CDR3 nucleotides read TGCGCCAGCAGTGAGGCAGCTCCGCTATCCTACAATGAGCAGTTCTTC.

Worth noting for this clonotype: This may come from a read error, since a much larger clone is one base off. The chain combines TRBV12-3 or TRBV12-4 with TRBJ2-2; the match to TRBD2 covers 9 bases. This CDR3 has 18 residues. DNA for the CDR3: TGTGCCAGCATGATACCGGGACTAGCAAAATCGGGCACCGGGGAGCTGCTTTTT. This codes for CASMIPGLAKSGTGELLF.

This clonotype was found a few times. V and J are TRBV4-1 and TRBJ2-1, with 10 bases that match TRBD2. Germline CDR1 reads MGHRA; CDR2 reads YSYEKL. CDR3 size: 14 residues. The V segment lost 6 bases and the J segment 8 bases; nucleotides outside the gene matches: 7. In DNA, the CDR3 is TGCGCCAGCAGAAGCGGGGGGGCCGCCGATGAGCAGTTCTTC. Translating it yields CASRSGGAADEQFF.

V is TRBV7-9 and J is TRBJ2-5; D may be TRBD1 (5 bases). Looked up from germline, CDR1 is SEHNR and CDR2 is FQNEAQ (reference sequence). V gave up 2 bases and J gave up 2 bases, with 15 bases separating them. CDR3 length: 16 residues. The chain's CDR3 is CASSLLSVQGQETQYF. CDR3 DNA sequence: TGTGCCAGCAGCTTATTATCCGTGCAGGGACAAGAGACCCAGTACTTC.

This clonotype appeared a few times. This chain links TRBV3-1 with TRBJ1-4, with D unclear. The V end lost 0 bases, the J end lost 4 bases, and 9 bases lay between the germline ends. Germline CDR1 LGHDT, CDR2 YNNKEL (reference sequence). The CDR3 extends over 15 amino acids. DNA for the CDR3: TGTGCCAGCAGCCAAGAAGGCAGGATTAATGAAAAACTGTTTTTT. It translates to CASSQEGRINEKLFF.

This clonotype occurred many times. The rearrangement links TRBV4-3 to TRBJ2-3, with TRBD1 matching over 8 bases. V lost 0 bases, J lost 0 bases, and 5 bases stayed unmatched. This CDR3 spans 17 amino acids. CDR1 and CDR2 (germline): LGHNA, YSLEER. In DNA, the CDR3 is TGCGCCAGCAGCCAAGATAGACAGGGGACAAGCACAGATACGCAGTATTTT. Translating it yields CASSQDRQGTSTDTQYF.

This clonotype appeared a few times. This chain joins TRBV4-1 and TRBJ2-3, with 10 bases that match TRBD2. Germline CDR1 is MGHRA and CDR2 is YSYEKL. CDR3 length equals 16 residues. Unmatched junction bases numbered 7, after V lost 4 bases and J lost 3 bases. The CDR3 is CASSRLLAGETDTQYF. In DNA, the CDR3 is TGCGCCAGCAGCCGCCTTCTAGCGGGAGAAACAGATACGCAGTATTTT.

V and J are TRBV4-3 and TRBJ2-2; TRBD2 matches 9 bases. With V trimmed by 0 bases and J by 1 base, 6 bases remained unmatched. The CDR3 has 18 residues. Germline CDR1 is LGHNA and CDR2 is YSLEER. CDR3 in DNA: TGCGCCAGCAGCCAAGATTTTAGCGGGGGAATGAACACCGGGGAGCTGTTTTTT. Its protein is CASSQDFSGGMNTGELFF.

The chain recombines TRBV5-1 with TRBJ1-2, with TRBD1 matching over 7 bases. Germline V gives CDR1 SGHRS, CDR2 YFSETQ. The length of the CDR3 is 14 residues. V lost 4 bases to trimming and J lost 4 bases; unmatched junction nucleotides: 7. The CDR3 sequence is CASSPGTAVYGYTF. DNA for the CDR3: TGCGCCAGCAGCCCCGGGACAGCTGTCTATGGCTACACCTTC.

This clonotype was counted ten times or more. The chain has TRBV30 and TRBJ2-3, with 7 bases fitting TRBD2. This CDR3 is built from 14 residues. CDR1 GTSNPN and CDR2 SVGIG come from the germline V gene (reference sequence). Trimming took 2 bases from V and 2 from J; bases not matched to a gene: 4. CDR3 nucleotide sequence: TGTGCCTGGAGTAGGCGGGAGATCACAGATACGCAGTATTTT. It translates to CAWSRREITDTQYF.

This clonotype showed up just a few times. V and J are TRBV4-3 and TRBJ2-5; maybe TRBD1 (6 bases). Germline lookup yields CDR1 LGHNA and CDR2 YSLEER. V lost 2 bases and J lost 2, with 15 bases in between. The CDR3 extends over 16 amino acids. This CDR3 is CASSQRARDKQETQYF. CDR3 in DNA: TGCGCCAGCAGCCAACGGGCACGGGACAAGCAAGAGACCCAGTACTTC.

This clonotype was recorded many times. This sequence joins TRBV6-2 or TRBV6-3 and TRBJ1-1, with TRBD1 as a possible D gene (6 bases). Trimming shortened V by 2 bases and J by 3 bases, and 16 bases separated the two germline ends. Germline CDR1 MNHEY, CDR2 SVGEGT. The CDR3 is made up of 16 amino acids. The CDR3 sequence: CASSYRDTQGYTEAFF. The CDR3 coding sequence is TGTGCCAGCAGTTACAGGGACACCCAGGGGTACACTGAAGCTTTCTTT.

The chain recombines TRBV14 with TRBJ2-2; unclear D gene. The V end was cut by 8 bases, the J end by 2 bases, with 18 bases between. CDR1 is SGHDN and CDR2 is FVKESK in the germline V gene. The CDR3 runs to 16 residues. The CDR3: CASSQSIAFNTGELFF. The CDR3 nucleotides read TGTGCCAGCTCGCAGTCAATAGCCTTTAACACCGGGGAGCTGTTTTTT.

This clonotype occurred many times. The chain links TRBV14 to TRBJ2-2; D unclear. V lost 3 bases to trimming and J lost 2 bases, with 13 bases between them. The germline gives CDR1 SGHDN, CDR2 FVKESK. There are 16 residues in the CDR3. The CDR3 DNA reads TGTGCCAGCAGCCACAGCCGGACCCTAAACACCGGGGAGCTGTTTTTT. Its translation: CASSHSRTLNTGELFF.

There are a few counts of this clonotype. The CDR3 protein is CASSLTGQGNEKLFF. The CDR3, as DNA: TGTGCCAGCAGCTTAACGGGACAGGGGAATGAAAAACTGTTTTTT. J is TRBJ1-4 and V is TRBV7-9, with 10 bases fitting TRBD1. The V gene's germline CDR1 is SEHNR and CDR2 FQNEAQ (reference sequence). There are 15 residues in the CDR3. The V gene end was trimmed by 2 bases and the J gene end by 5 bases; junction bases not matched to a gene: 2.

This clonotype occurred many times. The DNA for the CDR3 is TGCAGTGCTAGAGGGGGCGCAGGGGGCACTGAAGCTTTCTTT. It yields the protein CSARGGAGGTEAFF. The chain is built from TRBV20-1 and TRBJ1-1, with TRBD1 matching over 7 bases. The CDR3 extends over 14 amino acids. V dropped 1 base and J dropped 4; count of bases not matched to a gene: 6. Germline values: CDR1 DFQATT, CDR2 SNEGSKA (reference sequence).

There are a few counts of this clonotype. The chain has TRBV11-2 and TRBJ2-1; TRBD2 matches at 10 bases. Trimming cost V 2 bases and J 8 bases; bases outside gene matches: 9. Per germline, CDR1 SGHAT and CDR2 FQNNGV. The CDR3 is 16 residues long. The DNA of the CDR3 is TGTGCCAGCAGCTTATCCCGGCTAGCGGGAGACCATGAGCAGTTCTTC. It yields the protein CASSLSRLAGDHEQFF.

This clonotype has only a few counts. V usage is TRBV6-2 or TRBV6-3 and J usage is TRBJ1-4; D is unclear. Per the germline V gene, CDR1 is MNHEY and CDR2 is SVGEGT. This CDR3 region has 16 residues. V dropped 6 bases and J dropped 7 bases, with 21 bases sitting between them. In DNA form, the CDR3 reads TGTGCCAGCAGCTCCGAAAATCCACGGGCGGTTGAAAAACTGTTTTTT. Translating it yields CASSSENPRAVEKLFF.

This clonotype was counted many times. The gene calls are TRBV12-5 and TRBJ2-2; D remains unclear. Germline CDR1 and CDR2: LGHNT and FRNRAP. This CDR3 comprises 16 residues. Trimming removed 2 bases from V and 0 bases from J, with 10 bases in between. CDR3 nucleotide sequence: TGTGCTAGTGGTTTGTTAGAGACGGCGAACACCGGGGAGCTGTTTTTT. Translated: CASGLLETANTGELFF.